One and the same sample provided the 9 T cell receptor beta chains below, sequenced in a study of blood T cell repertoires in COVID-19. Assay: immunoSEQ multiplex PCR; the TCRdb copy retains only in-frame clones and omits some. The table lists about 250,000 clones, about 85% of them singletons. Material: peripheral blood. The receptors derive from a man aged 18 to 30 with active or convalescent COVID-19.

The chain links TRBV6-1 to TRBJ1-2, with TRBD1 as a possible D gene (5 bases). CDR1 is MNHNS and CDR2 is SASEGT in the germline V gene. This CDR3 is 14 amino acids long. Trimming took 2 bases from V and 0 from J, leaving 7 bases between them. CDR3 bases: TGTGCCAGCAGTGAACCGACAGCTAACTATGGCTACACCTTC. It encodes CASSEPTANYGYTF.

The chain links TRBV18 to TRBJ1-4; 7 nucleotides line up with TRBD1. CDR3 length equals 14 residues. The trim removed 8 bases at V and 5 bases at J, leaving 8 bases unmatched. CDR1 is KGHSH and CDR2 is LQKENI in the germline V gene. Here the CDR3 DNA reads TGTGCCAGCACTCCGGGACAGATAAATGAAAAACTGTTTTTT. This translates into CASTPGQINEKLFF.

This chain uses TRBV7-2 with TRBJ2-5; D is unclear. Germline CDR1 is SGHTA and CDR2 is FQGNSA. The CDR3 extends over 12 amino acids. The germline V and J ends were trimmed by 5 bases and 5 bases, with 9 bases remaining between them. CDR3: CASSQMRETQYF. The DNA for the CDR3 is TGTGCCAGCAGCCAAATGAGGGAGACCCAGTACTTC. Using reference TRBV7-2 and TRBJ2-5 for the parts outside the CDR3, the full variable domain is GAGVSQSPSNKVTEKGKDVELRCDPISGHTALYWYRQSLGQGLEFLIYFQGNSAPDKSGLPSDRFSAERTGGSVSTLTIQRTQQEDSAVYLCASSQMRETQYFGPGTRLLVL.

The chain joins TRBV11-2 to TRBJ2-2; D may be TRBD1 (6 bases). CDR3 length: 17 amino acids. The V end was cut by 6 bases, the J end by 4 bases, with 21 bases between. CDR1 is SGHAT and CDR2 is FQNNGV in the germline V gene. In nucleotides, the CDR3 is TGTGCCAGCAGTGTGGGACCGCGGAAAGGGGGCACCGGGGAGCTGTTTTTT. Translated: CASSVGPRKGGTGELFF.

The rearrangement links TRBV7-9 to TRBJ2-1, with 8 bases that match TRBD2. The V segment lost 5 bases and the J segment 7 bases; nucleotides outside the gene matches: 13. The CDR3 has 16 amino acids. Germline V gene sequence: CDR1 SEHNR, CDR2 FQNEAQ (reference sequence). The CDR3 coding sequence is TGTGCCAGCAGCCCGCGGGTGCGGGAGGAATTTAATGAGCAGTTCTTC. Residues: CASSPRVREEFNEQFF.

The gene calls are TRBV12-3 or TRBV12-4 and TRBJ1-4, with D unclear. The V gene lost 6 bases and the J gene lost 3 bases, with 8 bases spanning the gap. There are 13 residues in the CDR3. The CDR3 loop reads CASSLGANEKLFF. CDR3 DNA: TGTGCCAGCAGCCTCGGGGCTAATGAAAAACTGTTTTTT.

This rearrangement joins TRBV12-3 or TRBV12-4 to TRBJ2-2; D gene ambiguous. The V gene lost 5 bases and the J gene lost 6 bases, with 4 bases spanning the gap. The CDR3 contains 11 residues. CDR3 residues: CASSRAGELFF. In DNA form, the CDR3 reads TGTGCCAGCAGTCGGGCCGGGGAGCTGTTTTTT.

This chain connects TRBV5-6 to TRBJ1-4; no definite D call. CDR1 is SGHDT, CDR2 YYEEEE, per germline. This CDR3 region has 14 residues. V was pared by 1 base and J by 8 bases, with 12 bases between. Here the CDR3 reads CASSLSGTMEKLFF. The CDR3 coding sequence is TGTGCCAGCAGCTTGAGCGGTACTATGGAAAAACTGTTTTTT.

This chain connects TRBV7-3 to TRBJ2-1; 8 nucleotides agree with TRBD1. The CDR3 is made up of 16 amino acids. Germline V lookup: CDR1 SGHTA, CDR2 FQGTGA. V lost 5 bases, J lost 4 bases, and 10 bases stayed unmatched. The CDR3 spells CASSPAGTGTYNEQFF. The CDR3 coding sequence is TGTGCCAGCAGCCCAGCCGGGACAGGAACTTACAATGAGCAGTTCTTC.